The 19 T cell receptor beta chains below come from one sample, sequenced in a study of T cells in Graves' hyperthyroidism and ophthalmopathy. Amplification targeted TCR beta CDR3 regions from RNA transcripts. Primed by the HTBI set, a first-round RT-PCR was run on the TCR CDR3. TCRdb reanalysed the multiplex PCR reads using MiXCR and keeps one entry per CDR3 protein. The data contain 250,000 or so distinct CDR3 sequences, less than 15% of them singletons. Sequences were obtained from blood. The receptor source for this set is a woman aged 40-49 years with Graves' hyperthyroidism that later progressed to Graves' ophthalmopathy.

This clonotype showed up just a few times. The chain couples TRBV15 to TRBJ2-7; D assignment may be TRBD1 or TRBD2 (6 bases each). The CDR3 runs 15 residues. The V end was cut by 0 bases, the J end by 5 bases, with 14 bases between. Looked up from germline, CDR1 is LNHNV and CDR2 is YYDKDF (reference sequence). The CDR3 protein is CATSRDSSGGHEQYF. The CDR3 DNA reads as TGTGCCACCAGCAGAGATTCCTCCGGGGGCCACGAGCAGTACTTC.

V gene TRBV28 combines with J gene TRBJ2-2; 7 bases match TRBD1. J lost 3 bases, V lost 7 bases, and 11 bases had no gene match. Germline V gene data show CDR1 as MDHEN and CDR2 as SYDVKM. The CDR3 extends over 16 amino acids. CDR3 amino acids: CASNSRWQGDTGELFF. The CDR3 DNA is TGTGCCAGCAACTCAAGGTGGCAGGGGGACACCGGGGAGCTGTTTTTT.

At least ten counts were recorded for this clonotype. The chain is built from TRBV2 and TRBJ1-1; D unresolved. The germline V gene has CDR1 SNHLY and CDR2 FYNNEI. V lost 8 bases, J lost 7 bases, and 17 bases lay in between. The CDR3 length is 13 residues. CDR3 protein: CASLIVTAIEAFF. CDR3 nucleotide sequence: TGTGCCAGCCTTATAGTCACAGCGATTGAAGCTTTCTTT.

Ten or more counts support this clonotype. The rearrangement uses TRBV28 and TRBJ1-1; D remains unclear. CDR1 and CDR2 (germline): MDHEN, SYDVKM. The CDR3 runs 14 residues. V lost 7 bases to trimming and J lost 3 bases, with 15 bases between them. The CDR3 loop is CASTSWGLDTEAFF. Written as DNA, the CDR3 is TGTGCCAGCACCTCCTGGGGTTTGGACACTGAAGCTTTCTTT.

The chain has TRBV4-1 and TRBJ2-6, with D maybe TRBD1 (5 bases). The length of the CDR3 is 15 residues. The germline CDR1 and CDR2 sequences are MGHRA and YSYEKL. Between the trimmed V and J ends, which lost 4 bases and 2 bases, there was a span of 9 bases. CDR3 in DNA: TGCGCCAGCAGCCGACGACAGACTGGGGCCAACGTCCTGACTTTC. This sequence encodes CASSRRQTGANVLTF.

This clonotype was seen more than once but under ten times. The rearrangement uses TRBV20-1 and TRBJ2-1, with D unclear. Trimming removed 3 bases at V and 2 bases at J, with 11 bases between. CDR3 size: 14 residues. Looked up from germline, CDR1 is DFQATT and CDR2 is SNEGSKA (reference sequence). CDR3 bases: TGCAGTGCTAGGACTTCCGGCCCCTACAATGAGCAGTTCTTC. It is translated as CSARTSGPYNEQFF.

The gene calls are TRBV19 and TRBJ2-7; 8 bases map to TRBD1. V dropped 7 bases and J dropped 4; count of bases not matched to a gene: 9. The germline CDR1 and CDR2 sequences are LNHDA and SQIVND (reference sequence). This CDR3 is 14 amino acids long. The CDR3 spells CASTKGQGSYEQYF. Here the CDR3 DNA reads TGTGCCAGTACTAAAGGACAGGGAAGTTACGAGCAGTACTTC.

The sample holds many counts of this clonotype. This sequence joins TRBV10-3 and TRBJ2-1; D is perhaps TRBD2 (7 bases). The V end was cut by 3 bases, the J end by 7 bases, with 19 bases between. The CDR3 extends over 16 amino acids. CDR1 and CDR2 from the germline V gene are ENHRY and SYGVKD. The CDR3 region has the DNA TGTGCCATCAGTGACCGCCGGGGGGCTGTCGATAATGAGCAGTTCTTC. Residues: CAISDRRGAVDNEQFF.

This clonotype was seen repeatedly, ten times or more. The germline gene is not matched at one end of the junction; a read error may be the cause. The rearrangement links TRBV28 to TRBJ2-7, with a possible D match to TRBD2 (6 bases). The CDR3 totals 13 residues. CDR1 is MDHEN, CDR2 SYDVKM, per germline. The CDR3 reads CASSLQSDYEQCF. CDR3 DNA: TGTGCCAGCAGTTTACAGTCGGACTACGAGCAGTGCTTC.

V is TRBV2 and J is TRBJ1-3, with D hard to call. Trimming cost V 6 bases and J 4 bases, with 10 bases left between them. Germline CDR1 reads SNHLY; CDR2 reads FYNNEI. This CDR3 has 13 residues. The CDR3 region is CASRLRGGNTIYF. The CDR3 coding sequence is TGTGCCAGCAGGTTGAGAGGGGGAAACACCATATATTTT.

The rearrangement uses TRBV20-1 and TRBJ2-3; a weak D match, TRBD2 (6 bases). V was shortened by 3 bases and J by 5 bases, with 18 bases between the two germline ends. The CDR3 totals 15 residues. Per the germline V gene, CDR1 is DFQATT and CDR2 is SNEGSKA (reference sequence). CDR3 nucleotides: TGCAGTGCTAGTGGTCCTGGCAGGGAGGTAGATACGCAGTATTTT. Translating gives CSASGPGREVDTQYF.

The chain couples TRBV24-1 to TRBJ2-5, with TRBD2 matching 8 bases. Germline lookup yields CDR1 KGHDR and CDR2 SFDVKD. With V trimmed by 10 bases and J by 2 bases, 11 bases remained unmatched. CDR3 size: 15 residues. As DNA, the CDR3 is TGTGCCACAGGGCGAAGGACTAGCTCGCAAGAGACCCAGTACTTC. Amino acid sequence: CATGRRTSSQETQYF.

This clonotype was recorded once. The J gene is TRBJ2-7, the V gene TRBV11-2; 11 nucleotides line up with TRBD2. The CDR3 contains 14 residues. The J segment lost 7 bases and the V segment lost 5 bases, leaving 7 bases of the junction unmatched. Germline V gene sequence: CDR1 SGHAT, CDR2 FQNNGV. The CDR3 DNA sequence: TGTGCCAGCAGCCGACTAGCGGGATCGAGGGAGCAGTACTTC. Its translation: CASSRLAGSREQYF.

This clonotype was recorded at least ten times. This sequence joins TRBV27 and TRBJ1-4; 8 bases match TRBD1. The trim removed 4 bases at V and 7 bases at J, leaving 5 bases unmatched. Germline V gene sequence: CDR1 MNHEY, CDR2 SMNVEV (reference sequence). The CDR3 is 14 amino acids. CDR3 DNA: TGTGCCAGCAGTTCATGGACAGGGTCTGAAAAACTGTTTTTT. Protein sequence: CASSSWTGSEKLFF.

This sequence joins TRBV6-1 and TRBJ2-7; D unclear. Looked up from germline, CDR1 is MNHNS and CDR2 is SASEGT. The length of the CDR3 is 16 residues. V lost 5 bases and J 1 base, leaving 18 bases between the germline ends. CDR3 region: CASSLQRGEGSYEQYF. The CDR3 nucleotides are TGTGCCAGCAGTCTCCAAAGAGGAGAAGGATCCTACGAGCAGTACTTC.

The chain couples TRBV19 to TRBJ1-1; no clear D gene. The CDR3 has 14 amino acids. Germline V gene sequence: CDR1 LNHDA, CDR2 SQIVND (reference sequence). V lost 3 bases to trimming and J lost 1 base, with 9 bases between them. CDR3 protein: CASSIAGTNTEAFF. The CDR3 region has the DNA TGTGCCAGTAGTATTGCAGGAACGAACACTGAAGCTTTCTTT.

This clonotype was seen repeatedly, ten times or more. The rearrangement joins TRBV6-5 to TRBJ2-7, with no clear D. In germline, CDR1 is MNHEY, CDR2 SVGAGI. Deletions cut 2 bases from V and 2 bases from J, with 7 bases between. The CDR3 loop spans 13 amino acids. The CDR3 DNA sequence: TGTGCCAGCAGTTACGCCGGCCCCTACGAGCAGTACTTC. Amino acid sequence: CASSYAGPYEQYF.

In the case of this clonotype: With a much larger clone just one base away, this may be a read error. The rearrangement links TRBV11-3 to TRBJ2-2; 13 positions agree with TRBD2. The CDR3 runs 17 residues. CDR1 is SGHNT, CDR2 YENEEA, per germline. The V and J ends lost 7 bases and 6 bases, in that order; junction bases with no gene match: 11. DNA of the CDR3: TGTGCCAGCAACCCAAGGACTAGCGGGAGATCCCCCGGGGAGCTGTTTTTT. It codes for CASNPRTSGRSPGELFF.

This clonotype was recorded at least ten times. CDR3 residues: CASSLSFGPELSYEQYF. CDR3 nucleotide sequence: TGTGCCAGCAGTTTATCGTTCGGCCCAGAACTGTCCTACGAGCAGTACTTC. The V call is TRBV28, the J call TRBJ2-7; D call uncertain. V was clipped by 1 base and J by 1 base, with 17 bases between them. This CDR3 is built from 17 residues. Germline V lookup: CDR1 MDHEN, CDR2 SYDVKM.